This T cell receptor (beta chain) was identified in a study of radiation and T cells in renal cell carcinoma. Points from the study as a whole: Top tumor clonotypes rose in blood 2 weeks post-radiation, then contracted.

Clones were sequenced by immunoSEQ multiplex PCR, and TCRdb holds only the in-frame ones, with some missing. The sample records roughly 170,000 clones, 88% being singletons. Noted time point: blood 4 weeks post-SBRT, at nephrectomy. This sample's treatment: 15 Gy SBRT to primary tumor, nephrectomy 4 weeks later. Nephrectomy followed 15 Gy stereotactic body radiation by 4 weeks. The tumor was a clear cell renal cell carcinoma. As to this clone: Its specificity is unknown.

This CDR3 is 14 amino acids long. Germline values: CDR1 SGHVS, CDR2 FQNEAQ. V was trimmed by 2 bases and J by 1 base, leaving 8 bases between them. Sequenced material: blood, taken from a patient whose treatment included radiotherapy and nephrectomy. This TCR came from a woman aged 45-65 years with renal cell carcinoma. V gene TRBV7-8 combines with J gene TRBJ1-1; no firm D call. CDR3 sequence (DNA): TGTGCCAGCAGCTTAAGAGGTTCGAACACTGAAGCTTTCTTT. Protein sequence: CASSLRGSNTEAFF.